This TCR beta chain was retrieved from a study of blood T cells in healthy people across ages. Through a sample-barcoded 5' primer and a J-beta primer mix, a second PCR was run for 7 to 11 cycles. MiXCR, run by TCRdb on the 5' RACE reads, gives a single entry per CDR3 protein. In the table there are 1.2 million to 1.5 million distinct CDR3 sequences, roughly 64% of which are singletons. This CDR3 comprises 20 residues. V lost 5 bases and J lost 5; bases outside the gene matches: 18. Germline V gives CDR1 SGHTA, CDR2 FQGNSA. The V gene is TRBV7-2, the J gene TRBJ1-6, with 10 bases matching TRBD1. The receptor's source is a young man in good health. The source material was blood. As DNA, the CDR3 is TGTGCCAGCAGCGTCGGGACAGGGGTTTTGAGTGGTAGAAATAATTCACCCCTCCACTTT. Residues: CASSVGTGVLSGRNNSPLHF. The whole variable domain, remainder taken from reference TRBV7-2 and TRBJ1-6, is GAGVSQSPSNKVTEKGKDVELRCDPISGHTALYWYRQSLGQGLEFLIYFQGNSAPDKSGLPSDRFSAERTGGSVSTLTIQRTQQEDSAVYLCASSVGTGVLSGRNNSPLHFGNGTRLTVT.